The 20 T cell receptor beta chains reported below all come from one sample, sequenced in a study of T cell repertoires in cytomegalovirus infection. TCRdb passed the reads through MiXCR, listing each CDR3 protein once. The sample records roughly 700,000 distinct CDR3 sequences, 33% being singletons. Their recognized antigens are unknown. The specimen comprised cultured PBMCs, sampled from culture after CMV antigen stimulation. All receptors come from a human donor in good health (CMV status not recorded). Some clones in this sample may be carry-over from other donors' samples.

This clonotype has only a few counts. CDR3 region: CASSLAHWGQPSSYEQYF. CDR3 nucleotide sequence: TGTGCCAGCAGCTTAGCGCACTGGGGTCAGCCTAGCTCCTACGAGCAGTACTTC. The V call is TRBV7-9, the J call TRBJ2-7; no firm D call. The CDR3 spans 18 residues. In germline, CDR1 is SEHNR, CDR2 FQNEAQ (reference sequence). V lost 0 bases to trimming and J lost 0 bases, with 18 bases between them.

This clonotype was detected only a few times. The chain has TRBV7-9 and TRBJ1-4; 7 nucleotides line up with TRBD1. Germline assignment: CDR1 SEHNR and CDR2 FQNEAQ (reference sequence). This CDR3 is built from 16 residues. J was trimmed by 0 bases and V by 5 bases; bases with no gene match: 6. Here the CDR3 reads CASSGGTATTNEKLFF. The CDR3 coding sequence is TGTGCCAGCAGCGGAGGGACAGCCACAACTAATGAAAAACTGTTTTTT.

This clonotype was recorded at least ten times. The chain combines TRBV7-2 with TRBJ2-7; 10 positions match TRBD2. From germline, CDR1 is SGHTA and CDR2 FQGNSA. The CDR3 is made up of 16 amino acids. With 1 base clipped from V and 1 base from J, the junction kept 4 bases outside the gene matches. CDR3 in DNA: TGTGCCAGCAGCTTAGTGTATAGCGGGGGGTCCTACGAGCAGTACTTC. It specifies CASSLVYSGGSYEQYF.

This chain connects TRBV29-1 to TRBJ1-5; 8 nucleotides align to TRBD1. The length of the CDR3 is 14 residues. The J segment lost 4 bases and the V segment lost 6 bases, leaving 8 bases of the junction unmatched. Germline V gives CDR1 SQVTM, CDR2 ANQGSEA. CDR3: CSVVGTGTNQPQHF. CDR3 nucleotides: TGCAGCGTGGTAGGGACAGGTACAAATCAGCCCCAGCATTTT.

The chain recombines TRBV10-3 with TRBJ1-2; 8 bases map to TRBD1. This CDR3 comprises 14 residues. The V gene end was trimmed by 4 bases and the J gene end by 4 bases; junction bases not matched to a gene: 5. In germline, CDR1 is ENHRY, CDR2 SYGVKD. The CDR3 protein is CAISVRTGTYGYTF. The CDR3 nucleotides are TGTGCCATCAGTGTGAGGACAGGGACCTATGGCTACACCTTC.

CDR3: CASSPPAPRGETQYF. CDR3 nucleotide sequence: TGTGCCAGCTCACCACCGGCCCCCAGAGGGGAGACCCAGTACTTC. The chain links TRBV18 to TRBJ2-5; D is perhaps TRBD2 (5 bases). The V gene's germline CDR1 is KGHSH and CDR2 LQKENI. The germline V and J ends were trimmed by 0 bases and 5 bases, with 13 bases remaining between them. This CDR3 is 15 amino acids long.

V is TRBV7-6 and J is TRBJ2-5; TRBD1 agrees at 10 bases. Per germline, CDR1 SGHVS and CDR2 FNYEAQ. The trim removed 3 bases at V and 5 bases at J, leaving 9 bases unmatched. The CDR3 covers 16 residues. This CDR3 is CASSFPHDRGLETQYF. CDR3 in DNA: TGTGCCAGCAGCTTCCCCCACGACAGGGGGCTGGAGACCCAGTACTTC. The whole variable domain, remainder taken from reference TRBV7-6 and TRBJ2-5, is GAGVSQSPRYKVTKRGQDVALRCDPISGHVSLYWYRQALGQGPEFLTYFNYEAQQDKSGLPNDRFSAERPEGSISTLTIQRTEQRDSAMYRCASSFPHDRGLETQYFGPGTRLLVL.

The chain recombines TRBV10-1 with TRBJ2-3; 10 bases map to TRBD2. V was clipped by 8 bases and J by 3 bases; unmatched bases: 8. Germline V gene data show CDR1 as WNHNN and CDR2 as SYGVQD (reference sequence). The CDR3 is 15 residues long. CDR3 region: CASGGAGGRTDTQYF. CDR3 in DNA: TGCGCCAGCGGGGGAGCGGGAGGGCGGACAGATACGCAGTATTTT.

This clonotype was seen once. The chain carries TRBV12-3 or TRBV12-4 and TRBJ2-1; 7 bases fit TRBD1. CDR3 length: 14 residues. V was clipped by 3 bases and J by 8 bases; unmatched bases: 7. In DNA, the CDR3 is TGTGCCAGCAGTTTCGGGACAGTTGGCCATGAGCAGTTCTTC. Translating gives CASSFGTVGHEQFF.

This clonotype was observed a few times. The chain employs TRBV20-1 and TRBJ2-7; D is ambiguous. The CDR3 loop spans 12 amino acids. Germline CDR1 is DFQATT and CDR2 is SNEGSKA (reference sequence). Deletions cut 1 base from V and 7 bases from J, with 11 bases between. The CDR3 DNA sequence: TGCAGTGCTAGAGGGGGATGGGTAGAGCAGTACTTC. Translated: CSARGGWVEQYF.

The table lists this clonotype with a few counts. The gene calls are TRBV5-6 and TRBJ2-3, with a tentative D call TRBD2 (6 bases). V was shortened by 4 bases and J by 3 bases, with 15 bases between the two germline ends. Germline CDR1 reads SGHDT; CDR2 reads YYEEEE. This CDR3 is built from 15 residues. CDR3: CASSGTPFGTDTQYF. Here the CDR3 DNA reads TGTGCCAGCAGCGGGACTCCCTTTGGGACAGATACGCAGTATTTT.

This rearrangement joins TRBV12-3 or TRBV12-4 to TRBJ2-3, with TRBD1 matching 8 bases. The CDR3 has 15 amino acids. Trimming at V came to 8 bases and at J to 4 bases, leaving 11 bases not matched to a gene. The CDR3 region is CASDLGDRRADTQYF. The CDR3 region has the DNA TGTGCCAGCGACCTGGGGGACAGGCGTGCAGATACGCAGTATTTT.

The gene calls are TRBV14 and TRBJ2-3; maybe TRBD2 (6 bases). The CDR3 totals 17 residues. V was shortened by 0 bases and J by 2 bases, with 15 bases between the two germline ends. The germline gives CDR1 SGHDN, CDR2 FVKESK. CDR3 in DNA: TGTGCCAGCAGCCAAGAGTCCAGGACTAAGGACACAGATACGCAGTATTTT. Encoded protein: CASSQESRTKDTDTQYF.

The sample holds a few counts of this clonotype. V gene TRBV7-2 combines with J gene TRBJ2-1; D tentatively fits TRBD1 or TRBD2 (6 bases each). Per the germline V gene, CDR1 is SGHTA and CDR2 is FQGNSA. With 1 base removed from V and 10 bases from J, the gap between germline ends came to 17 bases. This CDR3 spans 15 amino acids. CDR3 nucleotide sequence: TGTGCCAGCAGCTTAGGCGGGACAATGACAGTGGAGCAGTTCTTC. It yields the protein CASSLGGTMTVEQFF.

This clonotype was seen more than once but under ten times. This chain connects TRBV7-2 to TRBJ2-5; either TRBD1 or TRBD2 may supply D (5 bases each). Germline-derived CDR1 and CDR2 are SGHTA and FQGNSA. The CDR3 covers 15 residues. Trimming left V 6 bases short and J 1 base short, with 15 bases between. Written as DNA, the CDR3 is TGTGCCAGCAGTCCTTACGGGGCTGTCCAAGAGACCCAGTACTTC. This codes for CASSPYGAVQETQYF.

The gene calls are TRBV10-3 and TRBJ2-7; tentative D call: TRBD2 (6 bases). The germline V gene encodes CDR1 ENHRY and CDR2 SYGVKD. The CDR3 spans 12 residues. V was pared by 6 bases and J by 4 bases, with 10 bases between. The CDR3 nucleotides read TGTGCCATCAGGGGAGGCCCTTACGAGCAGTACTTC. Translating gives CAIRGGPYEQYF.

The CDR3 sequence is CASSQLAGANGDTQYF. CDR3 DNA sequence: TGCGCCAGCAGCCAACTAGCGGGGGCAAACGGGGATACGCAGTATTTT. The chain couples TRBV4-1 to TRBJ2-3; 10 nucleotides line up with TRBD2. From germline, CDR1 is MGHRA and CDR2 YSYEKL. Unmatched junction bases numbered 8, after V lost 2 bases and J lost 6 bases. There are 16 residues in the CDR3.

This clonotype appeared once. CDR3 region: CASSTWREQYF. CDR3 nucleotide sequence: TGTGCCAGCAGCACCTGGAGAGAGCAGTACTTC. V and J are TRBV12-3 or TRBV12-4 and TRBJ2-7; D ambiguous. The CDR3 totals 11 residues. Trimming took 6 bases from V and 7 from J, leaving 10 bases between them.

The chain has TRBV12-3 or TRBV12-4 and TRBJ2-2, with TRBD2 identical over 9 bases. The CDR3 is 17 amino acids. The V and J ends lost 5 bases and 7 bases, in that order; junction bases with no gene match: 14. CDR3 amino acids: CASSPLTGGRGVGELFF. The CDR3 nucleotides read TGTGCCAGCAGTCCATTGACTGGCGGGAGGGGTGTCGGGGAGCTGTTTTTT.

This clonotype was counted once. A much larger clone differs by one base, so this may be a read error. CDR3 loop: CASSLAVFTDTQYF. The CDR3 nucleotides read TGTGCCAGCAGCTTAGCAGTCTTCACAGATACGCAGTATTTT. The chain uses TRBV7-6 and TRBJ2-3; D remains unclear. Germline CDR1 is SGHVS and CDR2 is FNYEAQ. Trimming left V 0 bases short and J 2 bases short, with 6 bases between. The CDR3 runs 14 residues.